This T cell receptor beta chain emerged from a study of shared clonotypes between healthy human individuals. Study results and limitations: Among a few donors, about 4.6% of naive CD4 clonotypes were found in common.

A word on this clone: Its antigen is undetermined.

Germline assignment: CDR1 SGHTA and CDR2 FQGNSA. This CDR3 comprises 15 residues. V trimming: 5 bases; J trimming: 7 bases; junction bases outside the gene matches: 6. The table came from immunoSEQ multiplex PCR; TCRdb's copy has only in-frame clones and leaves some out. Among roughly 2.2 million clones listed, roughly 90% were seen once. The sample consisted of naive CD4+ T cells from PBMCs. The subset here: CD45RA+ positively selected. This clonotype was sampled from a young man in good health. Some clones in this sample may be carry-over from other donors' samples. The chain recombines TRBV7-2 with TRBJ2-1; 12 bases align to TRBD2. The CDR3: CASSPLAGGPNEQFF. The CDR3 DNA reads as TGTGCCAGCAGCCCCCTAGCGGGAGGGCCGAATGAGCAGTTCTTC. Looking up the rest from reference TRBV7-2 and TRBJ2-1 gives the full variable domain: GAGVSQSPSNKVTEKGKDVELRCDPISGHTALYWYRQSLGQGLEFLIYFQGNSAPDKSGLPSDRFSAERTGGSVSTLTIQRTQQEDSAVYLCASSPLAGGPNEQFFGPGTRLTVL.